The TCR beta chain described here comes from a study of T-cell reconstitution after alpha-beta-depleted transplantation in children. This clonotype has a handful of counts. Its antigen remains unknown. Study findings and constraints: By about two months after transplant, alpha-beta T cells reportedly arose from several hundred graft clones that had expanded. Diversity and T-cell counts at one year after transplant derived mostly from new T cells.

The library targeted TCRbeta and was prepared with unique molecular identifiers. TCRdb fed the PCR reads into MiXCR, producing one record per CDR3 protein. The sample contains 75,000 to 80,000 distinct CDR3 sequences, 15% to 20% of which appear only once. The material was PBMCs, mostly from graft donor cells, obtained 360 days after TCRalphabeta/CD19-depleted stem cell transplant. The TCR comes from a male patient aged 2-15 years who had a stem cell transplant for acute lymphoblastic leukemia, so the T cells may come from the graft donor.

CDR3 sequence reads: CASSLDRRDNQPQHF. For the CDR3, the DNA is TGTGCCAGCAGTTTGGACAGAAGAGACAATCAGCCCCAGCATTTT. This chain joins TRBV12-3 or TRBV12-4 and TRBJ1-5, with a tentative D call TRBD1 (6 bases). The CDR3 is 15 residues long. Trimming removed 3 bases from V and 3 bases from J, with 12 bases in between.